The next 26 T cell receptor beta chains were all read from a single sample in a study of tumor-infiltrating lymphocytes in oesophageal squamous cell carcinoma. Each CDR3 protein gets one entry after TCRdb re-called the PCR reads with MiXCR. The data show under 20,000 distinct CDR3 sequences, around 50% seen once. Sequenced input: esophageal tumor tissue. The receptors come from a male donor with esophageal squamous cell carcinoma.

This clonotype qualifies as medium-sized (0.01 to 0.1%). The gene calls are TRBV7-2 and TRBJ1-6, with D possibly matching TRBD1 (5 bases). With 3 bases removed from V and 7 bases from J, the gap between germline ends came to 7 bases. Germline V CDR1 and CDR2: SGHTA, FQGNSA. The CDR3 spans 13 residues. For the CDR3, the DNA is TGTGCCAGCAGCTTTGAGGGGAATTCACCCCTCCACTTT. Encoded protein: CASSFEGNSPLHF.

With respect to this clonotype: Because it lacks the conserved phenylalanine or tryptophan at the end, this CDR3 is likely a read error. The limits of the CDR3 on the DNA are not certain, so only TCRdb's listed CDR3 is given. The J gene is TRBJ2-7, the V gene TRBV13; the table names TRBD2, a call not compared with the DNA. The CDR3 length is 19 residues, termini included. The germline V gene encodes CDR1 PRHDT and CDR2 FYEKMQ (reference sequence). The CDR3 region is CASSRRLAGGSYNEQFFGS.

As for this clonotype: Here the CDR3 omits its conserved ending phenylalanine or tryptophan, so a read error is the likely source. The V call is TRBV7-6, the J call TRBJ2-3; no reliable D call. Germline V lookup: CDR1 SGHVS, CDR2 FNYEAQ. The CDR3 consists of 14 residues. The V gene lost 5 bases and the J gene lost 4 bases, with 13 bases spanning the gap. For the CDR3, the DNA is TGTGCCAGCAGCAAAGACCAAAATTCAGATACGCAGTATTCT. Its translation is CASSKDQNSDTQYS.

This chain uses TRBV10-3 with TRBJ1-1; tentatively, D is TRBD1 (5 bases). In germline, CDR1 is ENHRY, CDR2 SYGVKD. The CDR3 sequence is 13 residues long. Trimming left V 9 bases short and J 1 base short, with 12 bases between. This chain's CDR3 is CAIGDGRNTEAFF. CDR3 coding DNA: TGTGCCATTGGGGACGGAAGGAACACTGAAGCTTTCTTT.

This clonotype was seen many times. The J gene is TRBJ1-2, the V gene TRBV10-3, with D possibly being TRBD1 (5 bases). The CDR3 loop spans 14 amino acids. V dropped 10 bases and J dropped 6 bases, with 21 bases sitting between them. Germline CDR1 and CDR2: ENHRY and SYGVKD. The chain's CDR3 is CATRPDNSGDGYTF. CDR3 bases: TGTGCCACCCGCCCGGACAATTCTGGGGATGGCTACACCTTC.

At least ten counts were recorded for this clonotype. The chain carries TRBV19 and TRBJ1-2; D gene unclear. Germline values: CDR1 LNHDA, CDR2 SQIVND (reference sequence). The germline V and J ends were trimmed by 4 bases and 2 bases, with 14 bases remaining between them. The CDR3 loop spans 15 amino acids. The chain's CDR3 is CASSTTWTGNYGYTF. The CDR3 DNA reads TGTGCCAGTAGTACGACCTGGACGGGAAACTATGGCTACACCTTC.

This clonotype is large. V is TRBV7-2 and J is TRBJ2-5, with TRBD1 matching 9 bases. The V gene's germline CDR1 is SGHTA and CDR2 FQGNSA. The CDR3 runs 16 residues. Trimming at V came to 5 bases and at J to 4 bases, leaving 11 bases not matched to a gene. CDR3 coding DNA: TGTGCCAGCAGCGCCTACAGGGGGCGCGGTCTAGAGACCCAGTACTTC. Amino acids: CASSAYRGRGLETQYF.

This clonotype was counted a single time. This chain links TRBV6-1 with TRBJ2-3, with 9 bases aligning to TRBD1. The CDR3 loop spans 16 amino acids. Looked up from germline, CDR1 is MNHNS and CDR2 is SASEGT. V dropped 6 bases and J dropped 1; count of bases not matched to a gene: 8. This chain's CDR3 is CASRNPGDRGTDTQYF. The CDR3 DNA follows: TGTGCCAGCAGAAATCCGGGGGACAGGGGCACAGATACGCAGTATTTT.

The CDR3 here is CASSPGSTNNEQFF. As DNA, the CDR3 is TGTGCCAGCAGCCCCGGGAGCACGAACAATGAGCAGTTCTTC. The chain carries TRBV7-6 and TRBJ2-1; maybe TRBD2 (6 bases). V lost 5 bases and J lost 5, with 13 bases in between. Per germline, CDR1 SGHVS and CDR2 FNYEAQ. This CDR3 has 14 amino acids. The full variable domain, rest sourced from reference TRBV7-6 and TRBJ2-1, is GAGVSQSPRYKVTKRGQDVALRCDPISGHVSLYWYRQALGQGPEFLTYFNYEAQQDKSGLPNDRFSAERPEGSISTLTIQRTEQRDSAMYRCASSPGSTNNEQFFGPGTRLTVL.

The sample holds one count of this clonotype. This chain connects TRBV6-1 to TRBJ2-7; D not certain. CDR3 length: 14 amino acids. Germline loops: CDR1 MNHNS, CDR2 SASEGT. Trimming took 6 bases from V and 0 from J, leaving 12 bases between them. CDR3 sequence reads: CASRYTKGSYEQYF. CDR3 in DNA: TGTGCCAGCAGATACACCAAGGGCTCCTACGAGCAGTACTTC.

The rearrangement links TRBV12-3 or TRBV12-4 to TRBJ2-7; unclear D gene. The J call may be faulty, since TRBJ2-4 better matches the DNA end. This CDR3 spans 17 amino acids. The CDR3 DNA is TGTGCCAGCAGTTTCAACCCCGATGCCTGGCCCAAAAACATTCAGTACTTC. The encoded protein is CASSFNPDAWPKNIQYF.

The CDR3, as DNA: TGTGCCAGCAGCTTAACAGGCGGCACAGATACGCAGTACTTC. It is translated as CASSLTGGTDTQYF. This sequence joins TRBV7-3 and TRBJ2-7; D unresolved. Germline lookup yields CDR1 SGHTA and CDR2 FQGTGA. The CDR3 is 14 residues long. V shed 0 bases and J shed 9 bases, with 15 bases lying between them.

This rearrangement joins TRBV7-6 to TRBJ2-1, with 7 bases aligning to TRBD2. The V segment lost 3 bases and the J segment 8 bases; nucleotides outside the gene matches: 10. The CDR3 contains 15 residues. Germline V gene lookup returns CDR1 SGHVS and CDR2 FNYEAQ. In nucleotides, the CDR3 is TGTGCCAGCAGCTTCTACGGGGAGGGCAGCTATGAGCAGTTCTTC. This gives the protein CASSFYGEGSYEQFF.

The table lists this clonotype with a few counts. This chain uses TRBV2 with TRBJ2-5; 10 bases map to TRBD1. The last part of the DNA fits TRBJ2-7 better; the J call may be wrong. Germline values: CDR1 SNHLY, CDR2 FYNNEI. The CDR3 has 12 amino acids. CDR3 sequence: CAGGTGDYEQYF. The CDR3, as DNA: TGTGCCGGAGGGACAGGGGACTACGAGCAGTACTTC.

This clonotype has a count of ten or more. The chain couples TRBV20-1 to TRBJ2-1; 14 nucleotides match TRBD2. This CDR3 is built from 13 residues. CDR1 is DFQATT and CDR2 is SNEGSKA in the germline V gene (reference sequence). With V trimmed by 7 bases and J by 9 bases, 5 bases remained unmatched. The chain's CDR3 is CSEGLAGVFEQFF. In DNA, the CDR3 is TGCAGTGAGGGACTAGCGGGAGTCTTTGAGCAGTTCTTC.

The J gene is TRBJ1-1, the V gene TRBV7-2; unclear D gene. The germline gives CDR1 SGHTA, CDR2 FQGNSA. CDR3 length equals 13 residues. V was shortened by 1 base and J by 7 bases, with 10 bases between the two germline ends. CDR3 sequence (DNA): TGTGCCAGCAGCTTAGAGTACGGGAATGAAGCTTTCTTT. Its protein is CASSLEYGNEAFF.

This clonotype was recorded at least ten times. The chain has TRBV2 and TRBJ2-2, with D hard to call. Germline lookup yields CDR1 SNHLY and CDR2 FYNNEI. The CDR3 totals 15 residues. V dropped 6 bases and J dropped 3 bases, with 14 bases sitting between them. The chain's CDR3 is CASRTVGPHTGELFF. The CDR3 nucleotides read TGTGCCAGCAGGACCGTAGGGCCCCACACCGGGGAGCTGTTTTTT.

The J gene is TRBJ2-3, the V gene TRBV6-2 or TRBV6-3; 8 bases line up with TRBD1. The end of the DNA is better explained by TRBJ2-7, so the J call may be wrong. Germline V gene data show CDR1 as MNHEY and CDR2 as SVGEGT. This CDR3 region has 15 residues. In nucleotides, the CDR3 is TGTGCCAGCAGTAGACGCGGGACAGGAGTTAACGAGCAGTACTTC. This encodes CASSRRGTGVNEQYF.

This clonotype has a handful of counts. Lacking the conserved final phenylalanine or tryptophan, this CDR3 likely reflects a read error. The DNA is omitted, as the CDR3 cannot be located on it reliably, and the CDR3 follows TCRdb's listing. This sequence joins TRBV7-2 and TRBJ2-5. A total of 15 residues make up the CDR3, ends included. Germline lookup yields CDR1 SGHTA and CDR2 FQGNSA. CDR3 protein: CASSLAVGYEQYFGN.

A few counts support this clonotype. A read error is likely, as this CDR3 ends without the conserved phenylalanine or tryptophan. The DNA is left out, because the CDR3 cannot be placed on it with certainty; the CDR3 is given as TCRdb lists it. The J gene is TRBJ2-7, the V gene TRBV7-6; TRBD1, as called in the table, went unchecked against the DNA. With termini counted, the CDR3 has 18 amino acids. CDR1 and CDR2 (germline): SGHVS, FNYEAQ. This CDR3 is CASSLGTGTFAYEQYFGS.

This clonotype was seen a single time. The chain employs TRBV6-6 and TRBJ2-4, with TRBD1 identical over 7 bases. The CDR3 totals 16 residues. From germline, CDR1 is MNHNY and CDR2 SVGAGI (reference sequence). The junction had 7 bases not matched to a gene; V was cut back by 5 bases and J by 0 bases. The CDR3 DNA reads as TGTGCCAGCAGTAGACCGGGACAGAGAGCCAAAAACATTCAGTACTTC. Translating it yields CASSRPGQRAKNIQYF.

This clonotype was seen more than once but under ten times. V gene TRBV6-1 combines with J gene TRBJ2-1; D is possibly TRBD1 (6 bases). The V end was cut by 4 bases, the J end by 1 base, with 8 bases between. CDR3 length: 14 amino acids. Germline loops: CDR1 MNHNS, CDR2 SASEGT. CDR3 sequence (DNA): TGTGCCAGCAGTGCAAGGGGGTCCTACAATGAGCAGTTCTTC. It yields the protein CASSARGSYNEQFF.

This chain uses TRBV7-2 with TRBJ1-2; no firm D call. From germline, CDR1 is SGHTA and CDR2 FQGNSA. Trimming took 5 bases from V and 8 from J, leaving 12 bases between them. This CDR3 is 12 amino acids long. The CDR3 spells CASSNLGQGYTF. Written as DNA, the CDR3 is TGTGCCAGCAGCAACTTGGGCCAAGGCTACACCTTC.

By share of the sample, this clonotype is medium-sized. This chain joins TRBV7-9 and TRBJ2-1; no clear D. V lost 3 bases to trimming and J lost 5 bases, with 11 bases between them. The length of the CDR3 is 14 residues. Germline V gene lookup returns CDR1 SEHNR and CDR2 FQNEAQ (reference sequence). The CDR3: CASSLSDSNNEQFF. Written as DNA, the CDR3 is TGTGCCAGCAGCTTGAGCGACTCAAACAATGAGCAGTTCTTC.

The chain uses TRBV7-8 and TRBJ2-6, with 9 bases that match TRBD1. The junction had 8 bases not matched to a gene; V was cut back by 3 bases and J by 2 bases. CDR1 SGHVS and CDR2 FQNEAQ come from the germline V gene. The CDR3 has 18 residues. The CDR3 coding sequence is TGTGCCAGCAGCTTCTTCGGGGACAGGGTCCCTGGGGCCAACGTCCTGACTTTC. Translated, it gives CASSFFGDRVPGANVLTF. Supplemented by reference TRBV7-8 and TRBJ2-6, the full variable domain reads GAGVSQSPRYKVAKRGQDVALRCDPISGHVSLFWYQQALGQGPEFLTYFQNEAQLDKSGLPSDRFFAERPEGSVSTLKIQRTQQEDSAVYLCASSFFGDRVPGANVLTFGAGSRLTVL.

This clonotype has just a few counts. This likely comes from a read error, as the CDR3 has no conserved phenylalanine or tryptophan at its end. No DNA is shown, since the ends of the CDR3 on it are uncertain; the CDR3 is the one TCRdb lists. This rearrangement joins TRBV10-3 to TRBJ2-7. Ends included, the CDR3 has 8 residues. The germline gives CDR1 ENHRY, CDR2 SYGVKD. This CDR3 reads CAISESPS.